This T cell receptor beta chain stems from a study of cytomegalovirus exposure and HLA in healthy donors. The study sampled nominally healthy donors, though unrecorded immune exposures were likely. CDR1 is MNHNS, CDR2 SASEGT, per germline. Trimming pared 7 bases from V and 0 bases from J, leaving 13 bases between. The CDR3 contains 15 residues. PCR was performed using 60 Vbeta and 13 Jbeta primers. Sequenced by immunoSEQ multiplex PCR; TCRdb stores in-frame clones only, minus some. The sample has some 130,000 clones, about 70% seen once. Study-level results: The authors listed about 170 TCR beta chains as cytomegalovirus-associated. Earlier analysis yielded a pattern in which most TCR beta V segments were productive about 87% or about 30% of the time.

Note on this clone: Its antigen is not identified.

The chain combines TRBV6-1 with TRBJ2-1; perhaps TRBD2 as D (6 bases). The sequence came from a woman aged 35 to 49 in good health and CMV-seronegative. Sequenced sample: PBMCs. The CDR3 is CASTSPGSSYNEQFF. CDR3 bases: TGTGCCAGCACCTCCCCCGGGAGCTCCTACAATGAGCAGTTCTTC.